This T cell receptor (beta chain) was sequenced during a study of radiotherapy plus CTLA-4 blockade in lung cancer. Points from the study as a whole: Radiotherapy plus ipilimumab was followed by expansion in blood of tumor-derived TCR clones.

The assay was immunoSEQ multiplex PCR, and TCRdb's table has in-frame clones only and misses some. The sample lists 83,000 or so clones; around 83% were seen once. Patients had chemo-refractory metastatic non-small-cell lung cancer and received focal radiation plus CTLA-4 blockade that used ipilimumab. Only a few counts were recorded for this clone. The target antigen is unknown. This sample comprised peripheral blood, obtained from a patient treated with radiotherapy plus ipilimumab. This sequence originates from a human donor with non-small cell lung cancer who had stable disease on radiotherapy plus ipilimumab.

The CDR3 loop reads CASSPRLAGGPRRAEQYF. The CDR3 coding sequence is TGTGCCAGCAGTCCCAGACTAGCGGGGGGGCCGCGTAGGGCCGAGCAGTACTTC. V usage is TRBV28 and J usage is TRBJ2-7; 14 bases map to TRBD2. The CDR3 consists of 18 residues. Germline lookup yields CDR1 MDHEN and CDR2 SYDVKM. J was trimmed by 6 bases and V by 5 bases; bases with no gene match: 15. The entire variable domain, with the rest obtained from reference TRBV28 and TRBJ2-7, is as follows: DVKVTQSSRYLVKRTGEKVFLECVQDMDHENMFWYRQDPGLGLRLIYFSYDVKMKEKGDIPEGYSVSREKKERFSLILESASTNQTSMYLCASSPRLAGGPRRAEQYFGPGTRLTVT.